This note documents a single TCR beta chain sequence. This CDR3 contains 15 residues. The V segment lost 5 bases and the J segment 2 bases; nucleotides outside the gene matches: 2. Germline CDR1 reads MNHEY; CDR2 reads SMNVEV (reference sequence). The data originate from a study of blood T cell repertoires in COVID-19. As for the study in general: Spain, Italy and the United States supplied samples that represented acute and convalescent COVID-19. T cells, B-cell-depleted T cells, or PBMCs provided the cDNA or gDNA that served as material.

Per the original methods: The assay estimated nucleated cells by amplifying reference gene primers. The data were produced by immunoSEQ multiplex PCR, yet TCRdb's version contains in-frame clones alone and is incomplete. V, J and clone size were drawn from that table, and D and trimming were deduced from the DNA. The table has some 130,000 clones, 81% seen once. The receptor was isolated from a woman aged 60 to 75 with active or convalescent COVID-19. The chain couples TRBV27 to TRBJ2-2; 10 nucleotides align to TRBD2. The source material was peripheral blood. The CDR3 sequence is CASSGLAENTGELFF. DNA for the CDR3: TGTGCCAGCAGTGGACTAGCGGAAAACACCGGGGAGCTGTTTTTT.